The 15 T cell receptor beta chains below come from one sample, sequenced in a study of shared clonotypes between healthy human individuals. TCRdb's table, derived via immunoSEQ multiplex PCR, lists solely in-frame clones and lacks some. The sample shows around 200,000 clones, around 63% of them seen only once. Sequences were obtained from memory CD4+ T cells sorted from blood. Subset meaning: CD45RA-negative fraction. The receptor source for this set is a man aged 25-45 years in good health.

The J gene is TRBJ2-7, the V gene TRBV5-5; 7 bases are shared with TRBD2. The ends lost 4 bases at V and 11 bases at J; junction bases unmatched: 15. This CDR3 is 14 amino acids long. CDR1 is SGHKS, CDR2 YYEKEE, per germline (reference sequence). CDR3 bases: TGTGCCAGCAGCACACATAGCGGGTCCACCCCGGAGTACTTC. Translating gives CASSTHSGSTPEYF.

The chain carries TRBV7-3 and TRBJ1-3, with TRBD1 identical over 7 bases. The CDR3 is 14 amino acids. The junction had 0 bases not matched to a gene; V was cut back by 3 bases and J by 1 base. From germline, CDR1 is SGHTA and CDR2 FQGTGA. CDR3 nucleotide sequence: TGTGCCAGCAGCTTGACAGGGTCTGGAAACACCATATATTTT. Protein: CASSLTGSGNTIYF.

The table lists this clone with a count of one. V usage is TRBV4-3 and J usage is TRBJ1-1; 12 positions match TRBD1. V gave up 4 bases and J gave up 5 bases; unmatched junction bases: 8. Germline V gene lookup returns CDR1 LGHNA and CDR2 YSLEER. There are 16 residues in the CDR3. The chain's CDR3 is CASSRDRGQSGTEAFF. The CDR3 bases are TGCGCCAGCAGCCGGGACAGGGGGCAGTCGGGGACTGAAGCTTTCTTT.

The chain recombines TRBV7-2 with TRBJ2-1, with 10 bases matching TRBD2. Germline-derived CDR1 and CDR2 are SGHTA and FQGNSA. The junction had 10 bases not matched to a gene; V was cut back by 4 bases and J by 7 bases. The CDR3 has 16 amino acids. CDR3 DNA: TGTGCCAGCAGCTCACCTACTAGCGGGAATATAAATGAGCAGTTCTTC. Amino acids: CASSSPTSGNINEQFF.

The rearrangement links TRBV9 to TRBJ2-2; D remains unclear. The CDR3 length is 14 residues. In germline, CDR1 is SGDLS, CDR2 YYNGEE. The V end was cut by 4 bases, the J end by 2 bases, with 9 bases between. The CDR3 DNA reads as TGTGCCAGCAGCCGGGCAGCAAACACCGGGGAGCTGTTTTTT. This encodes CASSRAANTGELFF.

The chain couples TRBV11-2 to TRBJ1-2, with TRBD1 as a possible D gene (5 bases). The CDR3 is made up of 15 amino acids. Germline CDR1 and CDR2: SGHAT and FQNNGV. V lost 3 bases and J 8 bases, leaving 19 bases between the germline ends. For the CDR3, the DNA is TGTGCCAGCAGCTTCGGAGGACAAGGCGGGCGAGGCTACACCTTC. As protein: CASSFGGQGGRGYTF. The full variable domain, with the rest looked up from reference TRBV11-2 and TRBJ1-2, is EAGVAQSPRYKIIEKRQSVAFWCNPISGHATLYWYQQILGQGPKLLIQFQNNGVVDDSQLPKDRFSAERLKGVDSTLKIQPAKLEDSAVYLCASSFGGQGGRGYTFGSGTRLTVV.

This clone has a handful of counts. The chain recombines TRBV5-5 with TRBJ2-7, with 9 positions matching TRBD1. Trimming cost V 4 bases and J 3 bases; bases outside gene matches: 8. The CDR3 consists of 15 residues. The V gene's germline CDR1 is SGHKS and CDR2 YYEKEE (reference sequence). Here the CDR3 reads CASSGDRGSHYEQYF. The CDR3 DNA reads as TGTGCCAGCAGCGGAGACAGGGGGTCTCACTACGAGCAGTACTTC.

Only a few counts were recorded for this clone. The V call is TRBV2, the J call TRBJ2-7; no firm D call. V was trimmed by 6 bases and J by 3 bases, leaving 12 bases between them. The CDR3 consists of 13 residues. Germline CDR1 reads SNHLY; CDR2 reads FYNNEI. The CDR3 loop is CASRELQHYEQYF. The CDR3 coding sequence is TGTGCCAGCAGGGAGTTGCAGCACTACGAGCAGTACTTC.

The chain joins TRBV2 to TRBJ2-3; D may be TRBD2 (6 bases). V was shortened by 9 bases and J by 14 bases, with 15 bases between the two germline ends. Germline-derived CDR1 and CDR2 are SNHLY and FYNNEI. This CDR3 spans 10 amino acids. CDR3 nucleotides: TGTGCCAGGTCTAGCGACCTAAGGTATTTT. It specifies CARSSDLRYF.

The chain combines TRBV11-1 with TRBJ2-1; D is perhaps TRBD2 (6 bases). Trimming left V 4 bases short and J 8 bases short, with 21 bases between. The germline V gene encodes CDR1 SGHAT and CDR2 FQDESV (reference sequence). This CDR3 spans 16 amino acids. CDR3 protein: CASSSFLGTLVDEQFF. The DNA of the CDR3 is TGTGCCAGCAGCTCCTTCCTCGGGACTCTGGTCGATGAGCAGTTCTTC. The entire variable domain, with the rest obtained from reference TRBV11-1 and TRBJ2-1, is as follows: EAEVAQSPRYKITEKSQAVAFWCDPISGHATLYWYRQILGQGPELLVQFQDESVVDDSQLPKDRFSAERLKGVDSTLKIQPAELGDSAMYLCASSSFLGTLVDEQFFGPGTRLTVL.

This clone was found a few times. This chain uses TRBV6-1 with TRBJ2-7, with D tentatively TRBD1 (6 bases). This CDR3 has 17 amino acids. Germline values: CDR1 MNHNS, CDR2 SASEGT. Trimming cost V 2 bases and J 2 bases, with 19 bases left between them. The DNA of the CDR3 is TGTGCCAGCAGTGAAAGGGCTCAGGGGACCCATACCTACGAGCAGTACTTC. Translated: CASSERAQGTHTYEQYF.

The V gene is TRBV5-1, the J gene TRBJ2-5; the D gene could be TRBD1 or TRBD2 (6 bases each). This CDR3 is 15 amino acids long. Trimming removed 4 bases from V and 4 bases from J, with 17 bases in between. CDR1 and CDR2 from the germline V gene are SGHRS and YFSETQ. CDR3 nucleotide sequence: TGCGCCAGCAGCGGGGGGCAGGGGAGCACAGAGACCCAGTACTTC. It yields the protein CASSGGQGSTETQYF.

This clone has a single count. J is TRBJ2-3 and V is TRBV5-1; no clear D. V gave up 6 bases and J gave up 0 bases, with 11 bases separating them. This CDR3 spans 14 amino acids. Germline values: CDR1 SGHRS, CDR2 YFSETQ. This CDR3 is CASTPGRSTDTQYF. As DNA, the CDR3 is TGCGCCAGCACCCCGGGCAGGAGCACAGATACGCAGTATTTT.

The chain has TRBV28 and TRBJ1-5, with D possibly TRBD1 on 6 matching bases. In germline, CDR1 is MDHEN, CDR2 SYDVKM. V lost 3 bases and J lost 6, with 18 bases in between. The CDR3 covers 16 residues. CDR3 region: CASSFWSRGLSQPQHF. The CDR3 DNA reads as TGTGCCAGCAGTTTTTGGTCACGGGGGCTGAGTCAGCCCCAGCATTTT.

The CDR3, as DNA: TGTGCCAGCAGCTCCGGACAGGGAGAGACCCAGTACTTC. This translates into CASSSGQGETQYF. This sequence joins TRBV7-3 and TRBJ2-5, with 8 nucleotides matching TRBD1. V dropped 4 bases and J dropped 4; count of bases not matched to a gene: 2. CDR3 length: 13 residues. The germline V gene encodes CDR1 SGHTA and CDR2 FQGTGA. The full variable domain, with the rest looked up from reference TRBV7-3 and TRBJ2-5, is GAGVSQTPSNKVTEKGKYVELRCDPISGHTALYWYRQSLGQGPEFLIYFQGTGAADDSGLPNDRFFAVRPEGSVSTLKIQRTERGDSAVYLCASSSGQGETQYFGPGTRLLVL.